This T cell receptor (beta chain) appears in the sequencing data of a study of shared clonotypes between healthy human individuals. The germline CDR1 and CDR2 sequences are KGHSH and LQKENI. Deletions cut 9 bases from V and 0 bases from J, with 13 bases between. This CDR3 is 14 amino acids long. Profiled with immunoSEQ multiplex PCR; TCRdb holds only in-frame clones, not every one. The sample lists nearly 750,000 clones, over 55% occurring once. What was sequenced was memory CD4+ T cells sorted from blood. Subset in this sample: CD45RA-negative fraction. V is TRBV18 and J is TRBJ2-3; D may be TRBD1 (7 bases). The sequence was collected from a woman in her 30s in good health. The CDR3 region has the DNA TGTGCCAGTCAACAGGGGACTAGCACAGATACGCAGTATTTT. The encoded protein is CASQQGTSTDTQYF. Together with reference TRBV18 and TRBJ2-3, the CDR3 gives the full variable domain: NAGVMQNPRHLVRRRGQEARLRCSPMKGHSHVYWYRQLPEEGLKFMVYLQKENIIDESGMPKERFSAEFPKEGPSILRIQQVVRGDSAAYFCASQQGTSTDTQYFGPGTRLTVL.